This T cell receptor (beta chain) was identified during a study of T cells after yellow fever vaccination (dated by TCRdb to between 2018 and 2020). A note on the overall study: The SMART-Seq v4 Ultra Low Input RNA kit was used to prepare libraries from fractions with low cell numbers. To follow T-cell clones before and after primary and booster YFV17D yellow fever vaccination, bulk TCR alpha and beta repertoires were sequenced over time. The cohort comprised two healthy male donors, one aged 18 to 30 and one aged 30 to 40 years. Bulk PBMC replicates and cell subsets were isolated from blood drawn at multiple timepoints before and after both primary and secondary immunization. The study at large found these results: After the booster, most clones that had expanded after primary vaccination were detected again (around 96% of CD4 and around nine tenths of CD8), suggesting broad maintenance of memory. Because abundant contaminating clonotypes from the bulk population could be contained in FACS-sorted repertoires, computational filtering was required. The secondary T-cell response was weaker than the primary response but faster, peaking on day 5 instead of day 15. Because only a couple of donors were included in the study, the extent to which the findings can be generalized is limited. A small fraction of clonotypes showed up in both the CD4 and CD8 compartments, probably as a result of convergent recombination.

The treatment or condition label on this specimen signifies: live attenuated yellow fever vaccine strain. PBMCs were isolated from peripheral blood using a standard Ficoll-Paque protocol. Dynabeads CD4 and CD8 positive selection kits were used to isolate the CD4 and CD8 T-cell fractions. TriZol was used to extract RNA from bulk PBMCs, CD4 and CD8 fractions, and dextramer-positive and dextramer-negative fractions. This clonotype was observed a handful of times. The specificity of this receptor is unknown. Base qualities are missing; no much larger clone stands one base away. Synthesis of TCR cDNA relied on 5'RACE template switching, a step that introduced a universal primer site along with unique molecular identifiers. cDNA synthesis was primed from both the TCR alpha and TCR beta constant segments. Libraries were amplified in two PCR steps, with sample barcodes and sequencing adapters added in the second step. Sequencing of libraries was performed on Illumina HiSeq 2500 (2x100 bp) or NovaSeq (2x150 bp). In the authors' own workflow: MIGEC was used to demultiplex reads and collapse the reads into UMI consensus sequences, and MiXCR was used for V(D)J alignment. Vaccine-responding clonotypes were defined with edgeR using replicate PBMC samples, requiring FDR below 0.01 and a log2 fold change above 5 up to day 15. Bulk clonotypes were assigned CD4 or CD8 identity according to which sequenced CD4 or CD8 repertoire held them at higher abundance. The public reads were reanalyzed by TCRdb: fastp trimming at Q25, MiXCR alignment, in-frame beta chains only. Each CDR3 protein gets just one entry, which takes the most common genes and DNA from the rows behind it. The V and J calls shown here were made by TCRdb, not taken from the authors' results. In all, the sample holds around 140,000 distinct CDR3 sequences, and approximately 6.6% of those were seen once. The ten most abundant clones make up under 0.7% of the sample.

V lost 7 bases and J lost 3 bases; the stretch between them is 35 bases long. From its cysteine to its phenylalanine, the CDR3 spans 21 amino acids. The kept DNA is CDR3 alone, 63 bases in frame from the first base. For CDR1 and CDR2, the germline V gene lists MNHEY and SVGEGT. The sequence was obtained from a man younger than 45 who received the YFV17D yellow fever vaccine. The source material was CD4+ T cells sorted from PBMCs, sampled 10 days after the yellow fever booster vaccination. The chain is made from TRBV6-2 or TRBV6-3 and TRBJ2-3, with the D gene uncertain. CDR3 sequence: CASNLLARGIFLRDRTDTQYF. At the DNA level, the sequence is TGTGCCAGCAATCTTTTGGCCCGTGGGATTTTTTTAAGAGATAGGACAGATACGCAGTATTTT.